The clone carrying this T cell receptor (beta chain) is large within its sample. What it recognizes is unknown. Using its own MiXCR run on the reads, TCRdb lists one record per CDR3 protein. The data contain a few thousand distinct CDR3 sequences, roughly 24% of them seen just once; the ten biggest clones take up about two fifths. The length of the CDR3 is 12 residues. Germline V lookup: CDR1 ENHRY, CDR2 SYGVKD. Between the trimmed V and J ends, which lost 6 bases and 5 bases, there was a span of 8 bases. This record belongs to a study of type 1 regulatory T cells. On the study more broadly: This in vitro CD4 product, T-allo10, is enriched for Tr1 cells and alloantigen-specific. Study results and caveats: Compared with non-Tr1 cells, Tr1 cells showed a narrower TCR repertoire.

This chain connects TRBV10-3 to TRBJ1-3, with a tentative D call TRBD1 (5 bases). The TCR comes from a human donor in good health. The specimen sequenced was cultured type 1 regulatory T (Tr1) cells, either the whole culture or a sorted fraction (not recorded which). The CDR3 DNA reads TGTGCCATCAGCGTGGACAGAAACACCATATATTTT. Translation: CAISVDRNTIYF.